One and the same sample provided the 13 T cell receptor beta chains below, sequenced in a study of T cells in Graves' hyperthyroidism and ophthalmopathy. Amplification targeted TCR beta CDR3 regions from RNA transcripts. RT-PCR in the first round (using the HTBI primer set) targeted the TCR CDR3. MiXCR, applied by TCRdb to the multiplex PCR reads, yields one record per CDR3 protein. The sample shows fewer than 650,000 distinct CDR3 sequences, 40% to 50% of them seen only once. The specimen sequenced was peripheral blood or thyroid tissue (not recorded which). All receptors derive from an adult woman with Graves' disease, either hyperthyroidism or ophthalmopathy (not recorded which).

The chain recombines TRBV29-1 with TRBJ2-5; D is perhaps TRBD1 or TRBD2 (5 bases each). V was pared by 6 bases and J by 5 bases, with 16 bases between. The CDR3 contains 13 residues. Per the germline V gene, CDR1 is SQVTM and CDR2 is ANQGSEA. The CDR3 region is CSVERGSGETQYF. The CDR3 coding sequence is TGCAGCGTCGAGAGAGGGTCAGGGGAGACCCAGTACTTC.

CDR3 protein: CASSLGPLGQGGRGYTF. In nucleotides, the CDR3 is TGTGCCAGCAGCTTAGGTCCATTGGGACAGGGGGGCCGCGGCTACACCTTC. V is TRBV11-2 and J is TRBJ1-2; 11 bases match TRBD1. Germline trimming cut 1 base from V and 8 bases from J; bases unmatched to any gene: 12. CDR3 length equals 17 residues. Germline CDR1 is SGHAT and CDR2 is FQNNGV. The full variable domain, in which reference TRBV11-2 and TRBJ1-2 provide the parts outside the CDR3, is EAGVAQSPRYKIIEKRQSVAFWCNPISGHATLYWYQQILGQGPKLLIQFQNNGVVDDSQLPKDRFSAERLKGVDSTLKIQPAKLEDSAVYLCASSLGPLGQGGRGYTFGSGTRLTVV.

In this sample, this clonotype turned up many times. The V call is TRBV7-2, the J call TRBJ2-7; 8 bases map to TRBD2. CDR3 length: 15 amino acids. Losses at the gene ends were 2 bases for V and 7 bases for J; bases not matched to a gene: 10. Germline lookup yields CDR1 SGHTA and CDR2 FQGNSA. The CDR3 nucleotides are TGTGCCAGCAGCTTAAAGGGACTAGGAGGTGGGGAGCAGTACTTC. It is translated as CASSLKGLGGGEQYF.

This clonotype has more than one count but fewer than ten. The rearrangement uses TRBV11-1 and TRBJ1-1, with D hard to call. There are 17 residues in the CDR3. Germline-derived CDR1 and CDR2 are SGHAT and FQDESV (reference sequence). V lost 5 bases to trimming and J lost 6 bases, with 25 bases between them. Here the CDR3 DNA reads TGTGCCAGCAGCCAAGTTCCGTCAGGCGCCTCGAGCGCTGAAGCTTTCTTT. Protein: CASSQVPSGASSAEAFF.

This clonotype was counted only a few times. V usage is TRBV10-3 and J usage is TRBJ1-5; TRBD1 matches 7 bases. In germline, CDR1 is ENHRY, CDR2 SYGVKD. The V segment lost 3 bases and the J segment 5 bases; nucleotides outside the gene matches: 10. This CDR3 spans 16 amino acids. DNA of the CDR3: TGTGCCATCAGTGATAGGCGGGACAGAAGGGATCAGCCCCAGCATTTT. Protein: CAISDRRDRRDQPQHF.

To note about this clonotype: A clone one base away is much larger, so this may be a read error. The chain has TRBV10-3 and TRBJ1-5; no clear D gene. The CDR3 has 13 amino acids. V lost 6 bases and J 1 base, leaving 7 bases between the germline ends. CDR1 ENHRY and CDR2 SYGVKD come from the germline V gene. The CDR3 DNA reads TGTGCCATCAGCTATGCAAGCAATCAGCCCCAGCATTTT. Protein product: CAISYASNQPQHF.

Ten or more counts support this clonotype. The V gene is TRBV20-1, the J gene TRBJ2-7; D possibly corresponds to TRBD2 (5 bases). Germline-derived CDR1 and CDR2 are DFQATT and SNEGSKA (reference sequence). V was pared by 3 bases and J by 5 bases, with 14 bases between. The CDR3 has 13 residues. Here the CDR3 reads CSARDSYYHEQYF. CDR3 in DNA: TGCAGTGCTAGGGACTCTTACTACCACGAGCAGTACTTC.

The chain joins TRBV7-3 to TRBJ1-1; 7 bases match TRBD1. Germline V gene sequence: CDR1 SGHTA, CDR2 FQGTGA. V shed 5 bases, J shed 9 bases, and the junction held 6 bases outside the gene matches. The CDR3 spans 12 residues. The CDR3 region has the DNA TGTGCCAGCAGCGGGGACAGCGGTAAAGCTTTCTTT. Translating it yields CASSGDSGKAFF.

This clonotype was counted only a few times. This sequence joins TRBV5-5 and TRBJ1-1; D ambiguous. Trimming removed 3 bases from V and 2 bases from J, with 14 bases in between. Germline V gene sequence: CDR1 SGHKS, CDR2 YYEKEE (reference sequence). The CDR3 spans 15 residues. CDR3 in DNA: TGTGCCAGCAGCTGGGAAGCCCAACGAAACACTGAAGCTTTCTTT. This codes for CASSWEAQRNTEAFF.

This clonotype showed up many times. The V and J genes are TRBV20-1 and TRBJ2-5, with 7 bases aligning to TRBD2. The germline V gene has CDR1 DFQATT and CDR2 SNEGSKA (reference sequence). V trimming: 4 bases; J trimming: 5 bases; junction bases outside the gene matches: 4. This CDR3 is 12 amino acids long. The chain's CDR3 is CSAMGLSETQYF. The CDR3 region has the DNA TGCAGTGCTATGGGACTATCTGAGACCCAGTACTTC.

This sequence joins TRBV20-1 and TRBJ1-5; 7 bases line up with TRBD1. CDR3 length: 11 amino acids. With V trimmed by 7 bases and J by 7 bases, 4 bases remained unmatched. CDR1 is DFQATT, CDR2 SNEGSKA, per germline (reference sequence). The CDR3 is CSEGQIQPQHF. CDR3 sequence (DNA): TGCAGTGAGGGACAGATCCAGCCCCAGCATTTT.

This chain uses TRBV5-5 with TRBJ2-7, with D uncertain. Germline V gene data show CDR1 as SGHKS and CDR2 as YYEKEE (reference sequence). This CDR3 spans 13 amino acids. V lost 0 bases and J 3 bases, leaving 7 bases between the germline ends. The CDR3 DNA follows: TGTGCCAGCAGCTTGGACTACCGCTACGAGCAGTACTTC. This encodes CASSLDYRYEQYF.

The V gene is TRBV11-1, the J gene TRBJ2-7, with D unresolved. Trimming cost V 5 bases and J 3 bases, with 20 bases left between them. Germline CDR1 reads SGHAT; CDR2 reads FQDESV (reference sequence). The CDR3 runs 16 residues. In nucleotides, the CDR3 is TGTGCCAGCAGCCAAGTATCCAGCGCGAAGGTCTACGAGCAGTACTTC. The encoded protein is CASSQVSSAKVYEQYF.